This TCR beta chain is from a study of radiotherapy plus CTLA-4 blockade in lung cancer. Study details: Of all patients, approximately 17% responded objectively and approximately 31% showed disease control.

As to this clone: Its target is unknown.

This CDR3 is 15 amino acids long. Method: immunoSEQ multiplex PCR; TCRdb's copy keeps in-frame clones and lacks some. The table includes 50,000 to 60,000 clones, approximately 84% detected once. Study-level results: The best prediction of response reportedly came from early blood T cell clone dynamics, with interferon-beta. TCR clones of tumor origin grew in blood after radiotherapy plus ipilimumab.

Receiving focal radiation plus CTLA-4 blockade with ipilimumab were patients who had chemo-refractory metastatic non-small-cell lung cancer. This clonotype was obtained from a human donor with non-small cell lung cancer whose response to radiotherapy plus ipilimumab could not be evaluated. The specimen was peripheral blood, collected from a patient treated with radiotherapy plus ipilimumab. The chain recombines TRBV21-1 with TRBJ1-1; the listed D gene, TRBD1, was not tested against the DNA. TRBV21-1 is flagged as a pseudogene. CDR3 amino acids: CASKYPDRTGTEAFF. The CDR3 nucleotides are TGTGCCAGCAAATACCCGGACAGGACGGGGACTGAAGCTTTCTTT.